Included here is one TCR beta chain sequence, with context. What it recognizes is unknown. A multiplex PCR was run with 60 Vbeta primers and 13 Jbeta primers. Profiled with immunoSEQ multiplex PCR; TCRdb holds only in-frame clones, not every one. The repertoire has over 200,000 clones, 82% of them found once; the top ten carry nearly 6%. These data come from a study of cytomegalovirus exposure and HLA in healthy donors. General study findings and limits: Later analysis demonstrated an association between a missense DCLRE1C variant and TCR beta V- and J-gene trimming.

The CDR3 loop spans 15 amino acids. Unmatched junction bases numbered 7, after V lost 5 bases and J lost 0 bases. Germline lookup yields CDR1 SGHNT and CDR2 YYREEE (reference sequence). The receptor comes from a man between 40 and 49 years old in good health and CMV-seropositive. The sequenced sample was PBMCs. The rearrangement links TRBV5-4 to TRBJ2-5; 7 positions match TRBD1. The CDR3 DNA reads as TGTGCCAGCAGTCCTGACAGGGTCCACCAAGAGACCCAGTACTTC. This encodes CASSPDRVHQETQYF.